This T cell receptor (beta chain) was recorded in a study of cytomegalovirus exposure and HLA in healthy donors. CDR3 size: 16 residues. Germline CDR1 is MDHEN and CDR2 is SYDVKM. Trimming stripped 3 bases from V and 0 bases from J, with 14 bases between. Researchers ran the PCR with 60 Vbeta and 13 Jbeta primers. Produced via immunoSEQ multiplex PCR; TCRdb's table is partial and in-frame only. This sample carries approximately 180,000 clones, with approximately 6.4% going to the ten biggest clones. The sequenced material came from PBMCs. This clonotype originated in a man aged 25-40 years in good health and CMV-seronegative. The V gene is TRBV28, the J gene TRBJ1-1, with a tentative D call TRBD1 (6 bases). The CDR3 sequence: CASSLGARQMNTEAFF. CDR3 sequence (DNA): TGTGCCAGCAGTTTGGGGGCGAGGCAGATGAACACTGAAGCTTTCTTT.